One T cell receptor beta chain is described in this entry. Generated by immunoSEQ multiplex PCR, the TCRdb table keeps only in-frame clones and is missing some. The table records 53,000 or so clones, roughly 89% of them present only once. This sample is drawn from a study of blood T cell repertoires in COVID-19. This sequence was found in an elderly man with acute or convalescent COVID-19. The sequenced material came from peripheral blood.

CDR3 DNA sequence: TGTGCCAGCAGTCCCTCACGGGAGACCCAGTACTTC. Amino acids: CASSPSRETQYF. The chain has TRBV12-3 or TRBV12-4 and TRBJ2-5; D unresolved. V was clipped by 5 bases and J by 5 bases, with 9 bases between them. The CDR3 is 12 amino acids.